This T cell receptor beta chain came from a study of regulatory T cells in long-lasting Graves disease. Study-level findings and limits: Patients with persistent Graves' had lower TCR diversity than newly diagnosed patients. Between persistent patients, about 2,700 public clonotypes were shared, exceeding the roughly 920 shared between new patients.

Time point: persistent/refractory GD, antithyroid drugs over 5 years with positive TRAb. Construction of the TCR library relied on RNA isolated from PBMCs. Peripheral blood, around 9 milliliters per patient, was collected in EDTA tubes. This clonotype came up a few times. Its target is unknown. Through Arm-PCR of CDR3 regions and iRepertoire HTBI primers, TCR beta libraries were built. One entry per CDR3 protein, called by TCRdb with MiXCR from the multiplex PCR reads. The sample lists roughly 300,000 distinct CDR3 sequences, around 20% occurring once. The CDR3 loop spans 15 amino acids. Germline V gene data show CDR1 as LGHDT and CDR2 as YNNKEL (reference sequence). V trimming: 3 bases; J trimming: 6 bases; junction bases outside the gene matches: 5.

The starting material was peripheral blood mononuclear cells (PBMCs), obtained when the disease was refractory, from a patient treated with antithyroid drugs. The J gene is TRBJ2-2, the V gene TRBV3-1; 9 bases match TRBD2. The receptor's source is a female donor with Graves disease. CDR3 in amino acids: CASSQRSGSAGELFF. In nucleotides, the CDR3 is TGTGCCAGCAGCCAGCGTAGCGGGAGTGCCGGGGAGCTGTTTTTT. Full variable domain (missing parts from reference TRBV3-1 and TRBJ2-2): DTAVSQTPKYLVTQMGNDKSIKCEQNLGHDTMYWYKQDSKKFLKIMFSYNNKELIINETVPNRFSPKSPDKAHLNLHINSLELGDSAVYFCASSQRSGSAGELFFGEGSRLTVL.